This T cell receptor beta chain appears in the sequencing data of a study of T-cell reconstitution after alpha-beta-depleted transplantation in children. Overall study results and limits: It was newly produced T cells that mostly accounted for T-cell counts and diversity one year after transplant. Expanded graft clones numbering several hundred reportedly gave rise to alpha-beta T cells about two months after transplant. Elevated TCRbeta diversity at day 60 was traced, in some patients, to surviving recipient T cells and thymic progenitors.

The TCRbeta library incorporated unique molecular identifiers. TCRdb itself ran the PCR reads through MiXCR, one entry per CDR3 protein. The sample shows fewer than 750,000 distinct CDR3 sequences, more than 20% of them seen only once. Comment on this clonotype: The antigen is undetermined.

The trim removed 4 bases at V and 2 bases at J, leaving 7 bases unmatched. The CDR3 has 16 amino acids. The chain employs TRBV12-3 or TRBV12-4 and TRBJ2-2, with 7 bases matching TRBD1. Sequencing used PBMCs, mostly from graft donor cells, obtained 360 days after TCRalphabeta/CD19-depleted stem cell transplant. The sequence was obtained from a boy under three years old who had a stem cell transplant for acute myeloid leukemia, so the T cells may come from the graft donor. DNA for the CDR3: TGTGCCAGCAGTTGGCAAGGGGGCGAAAACACCGGGGAGCTGTTTTTT. The encoded protein is CASSWQGGENTGELFF.